The present T cell receptor (beta chain) was sequenced within a study of T cells after yellow fever vaccination. Overall study context: Any fraction with a low cell number was prepared using SMART-Seq v4 Ultra Low Input.

This clonotype was counted at least ten times. Its target is unknown. Via MiXCR, TCRdb re-called the 5' RACE reads, giving one row per CDR3 protein. The sample records 160,000 or so distinct CDR3 sequences, more than 5.5% being singletons. V lost 1 base and J lost 2; bases outside the gene matches: 5. Germline loops: CDR1 SGHAT, CDR2 FQNNGV. The CDR3 sequence is 17 residues long. Study results and caveats: Re-detected after boosting: most primary clones, about 96% of CD4 and roughly 90% of CD8. Researchers report a weaker secondary response that nonetheless peaked faster, day 5 versus 15.

The TCR originated in a man aged 18-30 years who received the YFV17D yellow fever vaccine. This chain connects TRBV11-2 to TRBJ2-3; TRBD1 agrees at 11 bases. The sample here was CD4+ T cells sorted from PBMCs, taken about 5 days after the first yellow fever vaccination. The CDR3 bases are TGTGCCAGCAGCTTAGGGGGTGGACAGGGGGCCACAGATACGCAGTATTTT. Translation gives CASSLGGGQGATDTQYF.